This T cell receptor beta chain was sequenced in a study of blood T cell repertoires in COVID-19. For the study at large: Samples taken during acute and convalescent COVID-19 were collected in the United States, Italy and Spain.

Per the study methods: Estimates of nucleated cell counts were drawn from the amplification of reference gene primers. Produced via immunoSEQ multiplex PCR; TCRdb's table is partial and in-frame only. V, J and clone size reflect that table, while D and trimming were determined from the DNA. The sample contains about 210,000 clones, 70% to 90% of which appear only once. Germline CDR1 MNHEY, CDR2 SVGAGI. Trimming cost V 6 bases and J 3 bases, with 6 bases left between them. The CDR3 runs 13 residues. The chain employs TRBV6-5 and TRBJ2-6; D is possibly TRBD1 (6 bases). Sequenced input: PBMCs or T cells enriched from blood (not recorded which). The clonotype originates from a man younger than 45 with acute COVID-19. In nucleotides, the CDR3 is TGTGCCAGCAGGACAGGTGGGGCCAACGTCCTGACTTTC. This encodes CASRTGGANVLTF.